These 28 T cell receptor beta chains originate from one sample sequenced in a study of shared clonotypes between healthy human individuals. TCRdb keeps only in-frame clones here, not all; method: immunoSEQ multiplex PCR. The table records hundreds of thousands of clones, about 74% of them present only once. The sequenced sample was memory CD4+ T cells sorted from blood. Specified subset: CD45RA-negative fraction. The receptors were gathered from a woman aged 25 to 39 in good health.

CDR3 bases: TGCGCCAGCAGCTTGCAGGGTAGGATCCACGAGCAGTACTTC. Its protein is CASSLQGRIHEQYF. The V gene is TRBV5-1, the J gene TRBJ2-7; D perhaps matches TRBD1 (5 bases). Germline values: CDR1 SGHRS, CDR2 YFSETQ. Trimming removed 1 base at V and 5 bases at J, with 13 bases between. CDR3 size: 14 residues.

The chain recombines TRBV27 with TRBJ2-2; no firm D call. From germline, CDR1 is MNHEY and CDR2 SMNVEV (reference sequence). The V end was cut by 2 bases, the J end by 4 bases, with 8 bases between. CDR3 length: 14 residues. CDR3 DNA: TGTGCCAGCAGTTTAGAAGTGGGCACCGGGGAGCTGTTTTTT. Its protein product is CASSLEVGTGELFF.

This chain links TRBV7-2 with TRBJ1-4, with 9 bases lining up with TRBD1. Germline CDR1 reads SGHTA; CDR2 reads FQGNSA. The CDR3 is 14 residues long. Trimming cost V 5 bases and J 8 bases; bases outside gene matches: 6. The CDR3 nucleotides read TGTGCCAGCAGCACGGACAGGGGTGGCGAAAAACTGTTTTTT. This codes for CASSTDRGGEKLFF.

The chain couples TRBV15 to TRBJ2-1; 8 nucleotides line up with TRBD1. The CDR3 covers 16 residues. V lost 0 bases, J lost 7 bases, and 8 bases stayed unmatched. The germline CDR1 and CDR2 sequences are LNHNV and YYDKDF (reference sequence). CDR3 DNA sequence: TGTGCCACCAGCAGAGATAAAGGACAGGGTCGAAATGAGCAGTTCTTC. This translates into CATSRDKGQGRNEQFF.

The CDR3 coding sequence is TGCGCCAGCAGCCCACGGACAGGAGCCCAAGAGACCCAGTACTTC. It specifies CASSPRTGAQETQYF. V is TRBV5-1 and J is TRBJ2-5; 7 bases line up with TRBD1. Trimming at V came to 4 bases and at J to 1 base, leaving 7 bases not matched to a gene. The CDR3 loop spans 15 amino acids. CDR1 and CDR2 (germline): SGHRS, YFSETQ.

This clone was picked up a small number of times. The chain combines TRBV23-1 with TRBJ1-4, with D uncertain. TRBV23-1 qualifies as an ORF whose function is uncertain. This CDR3 spans 14 amino acids. V lost 2 bases and J 4 bases, leaving 8 bases between the germline ends. The CDR3 DNA is TGCGCCAGCAGTCAAGCACAGATTAATGAAAAACTGTTTTTT. This gives the protein CASSQAQINEKLFF.

The V and J genes are TRBV6-6 and TRBJ2-5; perhaps TRBD2 as D (5 bases). The germline V and J ends were trimmed by 6 bases and 3 bases, with 17 bases remaining between them. The CDR3 consists of 15 residues. The germline V gene encodes CDR1 MNHNY and CDR2 SVGAGI (reference sequence). The DNA of the CDR3 is TGTGCCAGCAGCGGGATAGGGTTAGCTGAAGAGACCCAGTACTTC. This gives the protein CASSGIGLAEETQYF.

The CDR3 nucleotides are TGTGCCAGCAGCTTAGTTGGGGGGGATACGCAGTATTTT. It specifies CASSLVGGDTQYF. The gene calls are TRBV11-3 and TRBJ2-3; possibly TRBD2 for D (6 bases). This CDR3 contains 13 residues. The V gene's germline CDR1 is SGHNT and CDR2 YENEEA. V was clipped by 1 base and J by 6 bases, with 8 bases between them.

This sequence joins TRBV27 and TRBJ1-2; unclear D gene. Germline lookup yields CDR1 MNHEY and CDR2 SMNVEV (reference sequence). This CDR3 has 15 residues. The V and J ends lost 10 bases and 4 bases respectively, with 22 bases between them. For the CDR3, the DNA is TGTGCCACACAACCAACCTCCGTATCCTCCTATGGCTACACCTTC. Translated: CATQPTSVSSYGYTF.

The rearrangement joins TRBV29-1 to TRBJ2-6, with TRBD1 matching over 7 bases. With 6 bases clipped from V and 2 bases from J, the junction kept 4 bases outside the gene matches. Per the germline V gene, CDR1 is SQVTM and CDR2 is ANQGSEA. The CDR3 length is 14 residues. The CDR3 DNA reads as TGCAGCGTAGGGACAGCGGCTGGGGCCAACGTCCTGACTTTC. The encoded protein is CSVGTAAGANVLTF.

This rearrangement joins TRBV7-9 to TRBJ2-6, with D unresolved. This CDR3 is built from 15 residues. V lost 5 bases to trimming and J lost 2 bases, with 10 bases between them. CDR1 is SEHNR, CDR2 FQNEAQ, per germline (reference sequence). This CDR3 reads CASSPPVAGANVLTF. The CDR3 nucleotides are TGTGCCAGCAGCCCGCCAGTAGCTGGGGCCAACGTCCTGACTTTC.

This rearrangement joins TRBV7-9 to TRBJ2-2, with 7 bases identical to TRBD1. Germline trimming cut 5 bases from V and 2 bases from J; bases unmatched to any gene: 2. Germline V gives CDR1 SEHNR, CDR2 FQNEAQ (reference sequence). The CDR3 contains 14 residues. CDR3 amino acids: CASSPGGNTGELFF. The CDR3, as DNA: TGTGCCAGCAGCCCAGGGGGTAACACCGGGGAGCTGTTTTTT. Using reference TRBV7-9 and TRBJ2-2 for the parts outside the CDR3, the full variable domain is DTGVSQNPRHKITKRGQNVTFRCDPISEHNRLYWYRQTLGQGPEFLTYFQNEAQLEKSRLLSDRFSAERPKGSFSTLEIQRTEQGDSAMYLCASSPGGNTGELFFGEGSRLTVL.

The CDR3 nucleotides are TGTGCCAGCAGCGTGTCTTCCCCCCGAGCGGGAGGGACCCAAGAGACCCAGTACTTC. Translated: CASSVSSPRAGGTQETQYF. This chain joins TRBV9 and TRBJ2-5; 10 nucleotides line up with TRBD2. Unmatched junction bases numbered 14, after V lost 2 bases and J lost 1 base. Germline CDR1 reads SGDLS; CDR2 reads YYNGEE. The CDR3 has 19 amino acids. Full variable domain (rest looked up from reference TRBV9 and TRBJ2-5): DSGVTQTPKHLITATGQRVTLRCSPRSGDLSVYWYQQSLDQGLQFLIQYYNGEERAKGNILERFSAQQFPDLHSELNLSSLELGDSALYFCASSVSSPRAGGTQETQYFGPGTRLLVL.

This chain links TRBV19 with TRBJ1-2, with TRBD1 as a possible D gene (5 bases). CDR3 length: 14 residues. Between the trimmed V and J ends, which lost 3 bases and 8 bases, there was a span of 16 bases. Germline lookup yields CDR1 LNHDA and CDR2 SQIVND (reference sequence). CDR3: CASSISRGLGGYTF. The CDR3 coding sequence is TGTGCCAGTAGTATCTCAAGGGGTCTTGGAGGCTACACCTTC.

This sequence joins TRBV19 and TRBJ2-1, with 7 bases matching TRBD2. The germline CDR1 and CDR2 sequences are LNHDA and SQIVND (reference sequence). The V gene end was trimmed by 5 bases and the J gene end by 6 bases; junction bases not matched to a gene: 10. The CDR3 is made up of 15 amino acids. The CDR3 sequence is CASSVMAGVANEQFF. The CDR3, as DNA: TGTGCCAGTAGTGTTATGGCGGGAGTGGCCAATGAGCAGTTCTTC.

The chain carries TRBV5-1 and TRBJ2-1; D possibly uses TRBD1 or TRBD2 (5 bases each). Looked up from germline, CDR1 is SGHRS and CDR2 is YFSETQ. V was pared by 3 bases and J by 1 base, with 23 bases between. The CDR3 is 19 residues long. The CDR3 is CASSSPSGTFVRSYNEQFF. Written as DNA, the CDR3 is TGCGCCAGCAGCTCGCCCTCCGGGACCTTCGTTAGATCCTACAATGAGCAGTTCTTC.

This clone came up a few times. CDR3 bases: TGTGCCAGCACTGACAGGGGGCAGGATAGCAATCAGCCCCAGCATTTT. Its translation is CASTDRGQDSNQPQHF. The chain recombines TRBV6-6 with TRBJ1-5; 10 nucleotides align to TRBD1. Germline trimming cut 7 bases from V and 0 bases from J; bases unmatched to any gene: 6. Germline assignment: CDR1 MNHNY and CDR2 SVGAGI (reference sequence). This CDR3 region has 16 residues.

This chain joins TRBV18 and TRBJ1-1, with 7 bases matching TRBD1. V dropped 5 bases and J dropped 9; count of bases not matched to a gene: 9. The CDR3 has 13 amino acids. CDR1 KGHSH and CDR2 LQKENI come from the germline V gene. The CDR3 nucleotides are TGTGCCAGCTCAGCAGCTCGGGACAGACAAGCTTTCTTT. This sequence encodes CASSAARDRQAFF.

The chain combines TRBV7-2 with TRBJ2-5; a possible D gene is TRBD1 (6 bases). CDR3 size: 13 residues. Germline CDR1 and CDR2: SGHTA and FQGNSA. V was trimmed by 1 base and J by 3 bases, leaving 6 bases between them. Here the CDR3 reads CASSLGTEETQYF. In DNA, the CDR3 is TGTGCCAGCAGCTTAGGGACAGAAGAGACCCAGTACTTC.

The chain carries TRBV5-4 and TRBJ2-2; 9 bases agree with TRBD2. The CDR3 consists of 16 residues. Germline lookup yields CDR1 SGHNT and CDR2 YYREEE (reference sequence). J gave up 5 bases and V 4 bases, and 9 bases lay outside the gene matches. The CDR3: CASSAGLAGATGELFF. The CDR3 nucleotides are TGTGCCAGCAGCGCAGGATTAGCGGGAGCGACCGGGGAGCTGTTTTTT.

The chain is built from TRBV28 and TRBJ1-2; possible D gene TRBD1, 6 bases. Trimming cost V 8 bases and J 5 bases, with 9 bases left between them. Germline V gene sequence: CDR1 MDHEN, CDR2 SYDVKM. This CDR3 is built from 11 residues. The CDR3 reads CASFTGYGYTF. The CDR3 nucleotides are TGTGCCAGCTTTACAGGGTATGGCTACACCTTC.

This clone has ten or more counts. The chain carries TRBV28 and TRBJ1-2, with 10 bases lining up with TRBD1. This CDR3 region has 15 residues. V was clipped by 4 bases and J by 7 bases; unmatched bases: 9. Germline CDR1 MDHEN, CDR2 SYDVKM. The CDR3 sequence is CASSYVRQGASGYTF. The DNA for the CDR3 is TGTGCCAGCAGTTACGTGAGACAGGGGGCCTCTGGCTACACCTTC.

The chain recombines TRBV7-2 with TRBJ1-2; TRBD1 might be the D (5 bases). V lost 5 bases and J 0 bases, leaving 13 bases between the germline ends. The CDR3 extends over 15 amino acids. Germline V CDR1 and CDR2: SGHTA, FQGNSA. The CDR3 here is CASSRAPGPNYGYTF. CDR3 bases: TGTGCCAGCAGCCGCGCACCGGGGCCTAACTATGGCTACACCTTC.

The chain carries TRBV29-1 and TRBJ1-1; tentative D call: TRBD1 (5 bases). This CDR3 region has 12 residues. V lost 5 bases and J 10 bases, leaving 17 bases between the germline ends. The V gene's germline CDR1 is SQVTM and CDR2 ANQGSEA. CDR3 sequence reads: CSVTRRGAGAFF. CDR3 nucleotide sequence: TGCAGCGTTACGCGTAGAGGGGCCGGAGCTTTCTTT. Looking up the rest from reference TRBV29-1 and TRBJ1-1 gives the full variable domain: SAVISQKPSRDICQRGTSLTIQCQVDSQVTMMFWYRQQPGQSLTLIATANQGSEATYESGFVIDKFPISRPNLTFSTLTVSNMSPEDSSIYLCSVTRRGAGAFFGQGTRLTVV.

This clone was seen ten or more times. V usage is TRBV7-2 and J usage is TRBJ2-2; D assignment may be TRBD1 or TRBD2 (5 bases each). Germline values: CDR1 SGHTA, CDR2 FQGNSA. The V end lost 5 bases, the J end lost 4 bases, and 17 bases lay between the germline ends. The length of the CDR3 is 16 residues. The CDR3 coding sequence is TGTGCCAGCAGCCCTAACGCCGGGGCGGGCACCGGGGAGCTGTTTTTT. As protein: CASSPNAGAGTGELFF.

The rearrangement uses TRBV19 and TRBJ2-1, with a weak D call TRBD1 (6 bases). The CDR3 totals 14 residues. Per germline, CDR1 LNHDA and CDR2 SQIVND (reference sequence). Trimming stripped 7 bases from V and 8 bases from J, with 18 bases between. The CDR3 sequence: CASTNEQGRYEQFF. In DNA form, the CDR3 reads TGTGCCAGTACAAATGAACAGGGACGATATGAGCAGTTCTTC.

This rearrangement joins TRBV11-2 to TRBJ1-1; possible D gene TRBD1, 5 bases. The V gene's germline CDR1 is SGHAT and CDR2 FQNNGV. The CDR3 runs to 14 residues. Trimming removed 5 bases at V and 4 bases at J, with 14 bases between. CDR3 loop: CASSRGDGSTEAFF. The CDR3 nucleotides read TGTGCCAGCAGCCGAGGGGACGGGAGCACTGAAGCTTTCTTT.

This clone was picked up a small number of times. The gene calls are TRBV4-1 and TRBJ1-5; D is possibly TRBD1 (5 bases). The V and J ends lost 4 bases and 6 bases respectively, with 16 bases between them. Germline values: CDR1 MGHRA, CDR2 YSYEKL. The CDR3 spans 15 residues. CDR3 region: CASSPGWGVSQPQHF. In DNA form, the CDR3 reads TGCGCCAGCAGCCCCGGGTGGGGGGTCAGTCAGCCCCAGCATTTT.